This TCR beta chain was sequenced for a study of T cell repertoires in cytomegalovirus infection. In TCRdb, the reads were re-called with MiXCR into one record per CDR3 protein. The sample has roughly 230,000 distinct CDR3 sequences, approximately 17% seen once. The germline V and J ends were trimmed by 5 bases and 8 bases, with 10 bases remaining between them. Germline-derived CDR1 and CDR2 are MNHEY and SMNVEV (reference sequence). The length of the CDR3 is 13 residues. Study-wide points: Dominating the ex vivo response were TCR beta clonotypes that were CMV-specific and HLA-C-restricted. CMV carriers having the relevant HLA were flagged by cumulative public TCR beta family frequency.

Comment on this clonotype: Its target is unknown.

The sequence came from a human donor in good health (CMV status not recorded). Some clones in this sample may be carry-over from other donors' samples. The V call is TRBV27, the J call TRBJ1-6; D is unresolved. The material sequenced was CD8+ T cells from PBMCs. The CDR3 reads CASSPRGDSPLHF. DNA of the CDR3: TGTGCCAGCAGTCCCCGGGGAGATTCACCCCTCCACTTT.